This TCR beta chain stems from a study of blood T cell repertoires in COVID-19. On the study more broadly: From T cells, B-cell-depleted T cells, or PBMCs came the material, which was cDNA or gDNA.

The CDR3 loop spans 15 amino acids. V shed 3 bases and J shed 4 bases, with 15 bases lying between them. In germline, CDR1 is LNHDA, CDR2 SQIVND (reference sequence). Original handling: How many nucleated cells were present was estimated from reference gene primer amplification. Using immunoSEQ multiplex PCR, the repertoire was profiled, and TCRdb retains in-frame clones only, with some absent. The V and J calls and clone size are taken from that table; D and trimming were inferred from the DNA. In the table there are roughly 190,000 clones, roughly four fifths of which are singletons. Categorization into cohorts depended on clinical history that participants reported.

This chain links TRBV19 with TRBJ1-1, with D uncertain. The receptor's source is a man between 35 and 55 years old who had recovered from COVID-19. Material for sequencing was PBMCs or T cells enriched from blood (not recorded which). CDR3 sequence reads: CASSIRRAGSTEAFF. The CDR3 DNA sequence: TGTGCCAGTAGTATCCGGAGGGCGGGTAGCACTGAAGCTTTCTTT.